This T cell receptor (beta chain) was found in a study of blood T cell repertoires in COVID-19. Background on the study: Both acute and convalescent COVID-19 samples were obtained from the United States, Italy and Spain.

In the study's own analysis: It was from reference gene primer amplification that nucleated cell counts were estimated. TCRdb keeps only in-frame clones here, not all; method: immunoSEQ multiplex PCR. Clonal size and the V and J genes are those of that table, whereas D and trimming came from the DNA. The sample holds 130,000 or so clones, over 75% seen once. From germline, CDR1 is MNHNY and CDR2 SVGAGI (reference sequence). CDR3 length: 16 amino acids. Trimming removed 2 bases from V and 5 bases from J; junction bases left unmatched: 7. The sequence was obtained from a man between 65 and 85 years old with active COVID-19. The sequenced material came from peripheral blood. The rearrangement uses TRBV6-6 and TRBJ2-1; TRBD2 matches at 9 bases. The CDR3 here is CASSYALAGGDNEQFF. CDR3 DNA: TGTGCCAGCAGTTACGCCTTGGCGGGAGGGGACAATGAGCAGTTCTTC.